The present TCR beta chain was sequenced within a study of cytomegalovirus exposure and HLA in healthy donors. Looking at the study overall: Early released data had about 85 million unique TCRs, all coming from HLA-typed donors. Findings and limits, study-wide: In a later analysis, HLA-C alleles had the fewest associated TCRs, DRB1 alleles the most. Most TCR sequences were uncommon, yet certain public TCRs appeared in many donors. Cytomegalovirus-associated TCR beta chains were listed, numbering approximately 150.

PCR used 60 Vbeta primers and 13 Jbeta primers. TCRdb's copy holds only in-frame clones and misses some; the assay was immunoSEQ multiplex PCR. Counted here are some 180,000 clones, 80% occurring once; the ten biggest clones make up about 1.9%. For this clone: Its antigen is as yet unknown.

The CDR3 spans 11 residues. V was clipped by 8 bases and J by 5 bases, with 9 bases between them. CDR1 and CDR2 (germline): SNHLY, FYNNEI. The sequenced material came from PBMCs. The source of this sequence is a woman in her thirties in good health and CMV-seronegative. V usage is TRBV2 and J usage is TRBJ2-5; unclear D gene. The CDR3: CASLPRETQYF. DNA for the CDR3: TGTGCCAGCCTTCCTCGGGAGACCCAGTACTTC.